The next 22 T cell receptor beta chains were all read from a single sample in a study of beta chain features in type 1 diabetes (dated by TCRdb to the late 2010s). The library was obtained by the immunoSEQ multiplex PCR assay. The entire isolated RNA was reverse transcribed using the High Capacity cDNA Reverse Transcription Kit, and thus expressed TCRB transcripts were sequenced. In its TCRdb copy, this immuneACCESS table keeps in-frame sequences only and misses some clones. Where compared with another copy, unresolved V genes explain less than half of these, and the others have no known cause. The sample table shows fewer than 900,000 clones, and 15% to 20% are seen once. Of the sample, 0.02% to 0.025% is held by the ten largest clones. The sequencing input was naive CD4+ T cells from blood. In light of the paper, this sample's cell subset or site label describes: true naive CD4+ T cells. These receptors were collected from a woman between 18 and 29 years old in good health.

The chain couples TRBV5-1 to TRBJ2-4; D is possibly TRBD1 or TRBD2 (6 bases each). The length of the CDR3 is 16 residues. Germline loops: CDR1 SGHRS, CDR2 YFSETQ. The germline V and J ends were trimmed by 4 bases and 1 base, with 15 bases remaining between them. The CDR3 reads CASSAWGAVAKNIQYF. Here the CDR3 DNA reads TGCGCCAGCAGCGCCTGGGGGGCTGTTGCCAAAAACATTCAGTACTTC.

This chain uses TRBV2 with TRBJ1-4; perhaps TRBD1 as D (6 bases). V was cut by 6 bases and J by 3 bases, with 8 bases left in between. The V gene's germline CDR1 is SNHLY and CDR2 FYNNEI. The CDR3 is 13 amino acids. CDR3 amino acids: CASRDSPNEKLFF. The CDR3 nucleotides are TGTGCCAGCAGGGACAGCCCTAATGAAAAACTGTTTTTT.

The J gene is TRBJ2-5, the V gene TRBV18; a weak D match, TRBD1 (5 bases). Trimming stripped 2 bases from V and 5 bases from J, with 9 bases between. Germline V gene lookup returns CDR1 KGHSH and CDR2 LQKENI. There are 13 residues in the CDR3. This CDR3 is CASSPIRDETQYF. In DNA, the CDR3 is TGTGCCAGCTCACCAATCAGGGATGAGACCCAGTACTTC.

This clone has a handful of counts. The rearrangement uses TRBV5-4 and TRBJ2-2, with TRBD1 matching over 9 bases. After removal of 5 bases from V and 8 bases from J, the junction contained 13 bases not matched to a gene. This CDR3 is built from 16 residues. From germline, CDR1 is SGHNT and CDR2 YYREEE (reference sequence). The CDR3 DNA reads TGTGCCAGCAGGCTCAGGGACAGGGAATTGGGGGGGGAGCTGTTTTTT. This translates into CASRLRDRELGGELFF.

This clone has a handful of counts. J is TRBJ2-3 and V is TRBV10-3; 10 bases fit TRBD2. V was pared by 6 bases and J by 5 bases, with 8 bases of the junction left unmatched. The CDR3 has 15 amino acids. CDR1 is ENHRY, CDR2 SYGVKD, per germline. CDR3 sequence (DNA): TGTGCCATCAGGTCGAGCGGGAGGGCCAGAGATACGCAGTATTTT. This encodes CAIRSSGRARDTQYF.

The table lists this clone with a few counts. This sequence joins TRBV4-3 and TRBJ2-3; 9 bases match TRBD2. J lost 1 base, V lost 3 bases, and 2 bases had no gene match. The CDR3 spans 15 residues. The germline V gene has CDR1 LGHNA and CDR2 YSLEER. The CDR3 is CASSQVAGGTDTQYF. The CDR3 DNA is TGCGCCAGCAGCCAGGTAGCGGGAGGCACAGATACGCAGTATTTT.

J is TRBJ2-7 and V is TRBV11-1; D may be TRBD2 (5 bases). The V end lost 5 bases, the J end lost 5 bases, and 13 bases lay between the germline ends. The CDR3 covers 13 residues. Germline values: CDR1 SGHAT, CDR2 FQDESV (reference sequence). Written as DNA, the CDR3 is TGTGCCAGCAGCCGCGTTTTAGCGCACGAGCAGTACTTC. Protein: CASSRVLAHEQYF. Full variable domain (outside the CDR3, taken from reference TRBV11-1 and TRBJ2-7): EAEVAQSPRYKITEKSQAVAFWCDPISGHATLYWYRQILGQGPELLVQFQDESVVDDSQLPKDRFSAERLKGVDSTLKIQPAELGDSAMYLCASSRVLAHEQYFGPGTRLTVT.

The V and J genes are TRBV4-3 and TRBJ2-3; D possibly corresponds to TRBD2 (7 bases). V was shortened by 3 bases and J by 3 bases, with 13 bases between the two germline ends. This CDR3 is 15 amino acids long. Germline values: CDR1 LGHNA, CDR2 YSLEER. The CDR3 is CASSHRGAETDTQYF. The CDR3 coding sequence is TGCGCCAGCAGCCATCGGGGGGCCGAGACAGATACGCAGTATTTT.

V gene TRBV15 combines with J gene TRBJ1-4, with a possible D match to TRBD1 (6 bases). The CDR3 extends over 15 amino acids. CDR1 and CDR2 (germline): LNHNV, YYDKDF (reference sequence). V gave up 8 bases and J gave up 0 bases, with 13 bases separating them. CDR3 sequence (DNA): TGTGCCACCGGGGGCACGTTACCAACTAATGAAAAACTGTTTTTT. Translation gives CATGGTLPTNEKLFF.

The rearrangement links TRBV18 to TRBJ1-1; D gene uncertain. Germline CDR1 reads KGHSH; CDR2 reads LQKENI. The V and J ends lost 3 bases and 5 bases respectively, with 10 bases between them. CDR3 length: 13 amino acids. CDR3 DNA: TGTGCCAGCTCACCCCAAGACCAAACTGAAGCTTTCTTT. Protein: CASSPQDQTEAFF.

V usage is TRBV11-2 and J usage is TRBJ1-4; D remains ambiguous. Germline loops: CDR1 SGHAT, CDR2 FQNNGV. The ends were cut back, 5 bases at V and 0 bases at J, with 10 bases in the middle. This CDR3 region has 15 residues. CDR3 loop: CASSKRVATNEKLFF. CDR3 sequence (DNA): TGTGCCAGCAGCAAACGGGTAGCAACTAATGAAAAACTGTTTTTT.

The J gene is TRBJ2-1, the V gene TRBV28; TRBD1 is a possible D gene (6 bases). This CDR3 has 13 amino acids. Per germline, CDR1 MDHEN and CDR2 SYDVKM. The ends were cut back, 6 bases at V and 6 bases at J, with 12 bases in the middle. CDR3 in amino acids: CASSPPGANEQFF. As DNA, the CDR3 is TGTGCCAGCAGCCCCCCAGGGGCCAATGAGCAGTTCTTC.

This clone was observed a handful of times. The chain recombines TRBV7-2 with TRBJ2-1; D uncertain. V lost 2 bases and J 8 bases, leaving 4 bases between the germline ends. Germline V lookup: CDR1 SGHTA, CDR2 FQGNSA. The CDR3 is 11 residues long. CDR3 region: CASSLIYEQFF. In DNA form, the CDR3 reads TGTGCCAGCAGCTTAATCTATGAGCAGTTCTTC.

The chain joins TRBV10-2 to TRBJ2-6; 7 nucleotides match TRBD2. The V gene's germline CDR1 is WSHSY and CDR2 SAAADI. The trim removed 4 bases at V and 2 bases at J, leaving 2 bases unmatched. The CDR3 is made up of 15 amino acids. The DNA of the CDR3 is TGCGCCAGCAGTGCTCGGGGGGCTGGGGCCAACGTCCTGACTTTC. As protein: CASSARGAGANVLTF.

The V gene is TRBV27, the J gene TRBJ2-7; D not certain. Trimming removed 3 bases at V and 2 bases at J, with 8 bases between. The V gene's germline CDR1 is MNHEY and CDR2 SMNVEV (reference sequence). The CDR3 runs 13 residues. CDR3 DNA: TGTGCCAGCAGTTTTGACGGTCCCTACGAGCAGTACTTC. Protein sequence: CASSFDGPYEQYF.

Only a few counts were recorded for this clone. The rearrangement uses TRBV13 and TRBJ2-7, with 10 bases that match TRBD2. The V and J ends lost 5 bases and 4 bases, in that order; junction bases with no gene match: 11. The CDR3 runs to 16 residues. The germline CDR1 and CDR2 sequences are PRHDT and FYEKMQ (reference sequence). The CDR3 bases are TGTGCCAGCAGCCCCGAACAGGGACTAGCGAAGTACGAGCAGTACTTC. It is translated as CASSPEQGLAKYEQYF.

The chain combines TRBV21-1 with TRBJ2-7. TRBV21-1 is flagged as a pseudogene. This CDR3 spans 14 amino acids. CDR3 region: CASSAPGLVYEQYF. The CDR3 region has the DNA TGTGCCAGCAGCGCACCGGGCCTCGTTTACGAGCAGTACTTC.

This clone was observed a few times. The rearrangement joins TRBV7-2 to TRBJ1-2; TRBD1 might be the D (6 bases). Germline-derived CDR1 and CDR2 are SGHTA and FQGNSA. The V gene lost 4 bases and the J gene lost 4 bases, with 13 bases spanning the gap. The CDR3 runs to 14 residues. CDR3 loop: CASSSEGGGYGYTF. The CDR3 DNA reads as TGTGCCAGCAGCTCCGAGGGGGGAGGCTATGGCTACACCTTC.

This clone was seen a few times. The chain has TRBV29-1 and TRBJ1-1; 8 positions match TRBD1. The germline gives CDR1 SQVTM, CDR2 ANQGSEA. V lost 7 bases and J lost 7; bases outside the gene matches: 8. This CDR3 comprises 12 residues. The CDR3 sequence: CSALTGGREAFF. The CDR3 coding sequence is TGCAGCGCCTTAACAGGGGGGCGTGAAGCTTTCTTT.

This clone was detected only a few times. This chain uses TRBV6-1 with TRBJ2-4; unclear D gene. Germline V gene sequence: CDR1 MNHNS, CDR2 SASEGT. V was pared by 4 bases and J by 7 bases, with 11 bases between. This CDR3 is built from 13 residues. This CDR3 reads CASSVSFANIQYF. For the CDR3, the DNA is TGTGCCAGCAGTGTTAGCTTCGCGAACATTCAGTACTTC.

The chain uses TRBV19 and TRBJ1-1; the D gene is possibly TRBD1 (6 bases). Trimming took off 5 bases at V and 10 bases at J, with 17 bases between the two ends. This CDR3 has 13 amino acids. Germline V gene sequence: CDR1 LNHDA, CDR2 SQIVND (reference sequence). The CDR3: CASSSVQGSGAFF. Written as DNA, the CDR3 is TGTGCCAGTAGTTCGGTACAGGGTTCGGGAGCTTTCTTT.

For the CDR3, the DNA is TGTGCCAGCAGCTTAGATAGGTCCTCGGGCAATGAGCAGTTCTTC. As protein: CASSLDRSSGNEQFF. The rearrangement uses TRBV7-9 and TRBJ2-1; unclear D gene. Germline V gene sequence: CDR1 SEHNR, CDR2 FQNEAQ (reference sequence). The CDR3 runs 15 residues. With 1 base removed from V and 6 bases from J, the gap between germline ends came to 13 bases.